A selection of T cell receptor beta chains follows, all from one sample in a study of PD-1 blockade in classical Hodgkin lymphoma. TCRdb's table, derived via immunoSEQ multiplex PCR, lists solely in-frame clones and lacks some. The data contain approximately 30,000 clones, around 72% of them seen just once; the ten biggest clones take up approximately 3.6%. This sample comprised peripheral blood mononuclear cells (PBMCs), obtained before the fourth cycle of nivolumab. These receptors all stem from a human donor with classical Hodgkin lymphoma. CDR3s include the opening cysteine and the closing phenylalanine or tryptophan. D genes are given only for firm matches. Size tells how often a clone was seen (once, few, many) or the class of an expanded clone, and some rows leave it out.

d_gene: TRBD1
v_gene: TRBV2
j_gene: TRBJ1-1
abundance: -
CDR3nt: TGTGCCAGCAGTGTGGAAGGGACAGGGGGGACTGAAGCTTTCTTT
CDR3aa: CASSVEGTGGTEAFF

d_gene: -
v_gene: TRBV30
j_gene: TRBJ1-1
abundance: -
CDR3nt: TGTGCCTGGACGGCAGGGCCCACTGAAGCTTTCTTT
CDR3aa: CAWTAGPTEAFF

d_gene: -
v_gene: TRBV5-1
j_gene: TRBJ2-7
abundance: -
CDR3nt: TGCGCCAGCAGCCTGGGACCGTCGGTAGACGAGCAGTACTTC
CDR3aa: CASSLGPSVDEQYF

d_gene: TRBD1
v_gene: TRBV30
j_gene: TRBJ2-3
abundance: few
CDR3nt: TGTGCCTGGAGTTCCGGGACAGGGAAGACAGATACGCAGTATTTT
CDR3aa: CAWSSGTGKTDTQYF

d_gene: TRBD1
v_gene: TRBV19
j_gene: TRBJ2-7
abundance: -
CDR3nt: TGTGCCAGTAGGGGAGGACAGGGCACCTACGAGCAGTACTTC
CDR3aa: CASRGGQGTYEQYF

d_gene: -
v_gene: TRBV7-9
j_gene: TRBJ2-3
abundance: -
CDR3nt: TGTGCCAGCAGCTTCGGGTCGGGGGCAGATACGCAGTATTTT
CDR3aa: CASSFGSGADTQYF

d_gene: TRBD1
v_gene: TRBV13
j_gene: TRBJ1-1
abundance: -
CDR3nt: TGTGCCAGCAGCTCGCGTGGGCGGGACAGGGGGCTTAACACTGAAGCTTTCTTT
CDR3aa: CASSSRGRDRGLNTEAFF

d_gene: TRBD2
v_gene: TRBV28
j_gene: TRBJ2-3
abundance: medium-sized
CDR3nt: TGTGCCAGCAGTTCGTCCGGGGGGGGGCATCCAGATACGCAGTATTTT
CDR3aa: CASSSSGGGHPDTQYF

d_gene: -
v_gene: TRBV4-1
j_gene: TRBJ2-1
abundance: -
CDR3nt: TGCGCCAGCAGCCAAGATCGGGGGCCCAATGAGCAGTTCTTC
CDR3aa: CASSQDRGPNEQFF

d_gene: TRBD1
v_gene: TRBV7-9
j_gene: TRBJ2-3
abundance: -
CDR3nt: TGTGCCAGCAGCTTAGGACAGGGGGCAGATACGCAGTATTTT
CDR3aa: CASSLGQGADTQYF

d_gene: -
v_gene: TRBV6-5
j_gene: TRBJ1-5
abundance: -
CDR3nt: TGTGCCAGCGGTCCCTTTAATCAGCCCCAGCATTTT
CDR3aa: CASGPFNQPQHF

d_gene: -
v_gene: TRBV9
j_gene: TRBJ2-5
abundance: -
CDR3nt: TGTGCCAGCAGCGAACCCGGGACGTTGGAGACCCAGTACTTC
CDR3aa: CASSEPGTLETQYF

d_gene: -
v_gene: TRBV6-6
j_gene: TRBJ1-5
abundance: -
CDR3nt: TGTGCCAGCATACTCAGGGAGTCTGGCAATCAGCCCCAGCATTTT
CDR3aa: CASILRESGNQPQHF

d_gene: -
v_gene: TRBV5-1
j_gene: TRBJ2-2
abundance: -
CDR3nt: TGCGCCAGCAGCTTGGGGGGCACCGGGGAGCTGTTTTTT
CDR3aa: CASSLGGTGELFF

d_gene: -
v_gene: TRBV7-8
j_gene: TRBJ2-1
abundance: few
CDR3nt: TGTGCCAGCAGCCGACCGGGGTTCTACAATGAGCAGTTCTTC
CDR3aa: CASSRPGFYNEQFF

d_gene: TRBD2
v_gene: TRBV19
j_gene: TRBJ2-1
abundance: -
CDR3nt: TGTGCCAGTAGTATCACTAGCGGCTCCGGCAATGAGCAGTTCTTC
CDR3aa: CASSITSGSGNEQFF

d_gene: -
v_gene: TRBV7-8
j_gene: TRBJ1-1
abundance: few
CDR3nt: TGTGCCAGCAGCTTAACAAAAGGCACTGAAGCTTTCTTT
CDR3aa: CASSLTKGTEAFF

d_gene: TRBD1
v_gene: TRBV16
j_gene: TRBJ2-4
abundance: -
CDR3nt: TGTGCCAGCAGCCAAGGCAGGGGGAAAAACATTCAGTACTTC
CDR3aa: CASSQGRGKNIQYF

d_gene: -
v_gene: TRBV6-5
j_gene: TRBJ1-1
abundance: -
CDR3nt: TGTGCCAGCAGCCGGGGCGTTGTGAACACTGAAGCTTTCTTT
CDR3aa: CASSRGVVNTEAFF

d_gene: -
v_gene: TRBV7-8
j_gene: TRBJ1-1
abundance: -
CDR3nt: TGTGCCAGCAGCTTAGCGCTAAGTCCGAACACTGAAGCTTTCTTT
CDR3aa: CASSLALSPNTEAFF

d_gene: -
v_gene: TRBV15
j_gene: TRBJ2-6
abundance: -
CDR3nt: TGTGCCACCAGCAGACCCTTGGGTACACCTGGGGCCAACGTCCTGACTTTC
CDR3aa: CATSRPLGTPGANVLTF

d_gene: -
v_gene: TRBV7-2
j_gene: TRBJ2-6
abundance: -
CDR3nt: TGTGCCAGCAGCTACGGGGGTGCGGGGGCCAACGTCCTGACTTTC
CDR3aa: CASSYGGAGANVLTF

d_gene: -
v_gene: TRBV5-4
j_gene: TRBJ1-1
abundance: -
CDR3nt: TGTGCCAGCAGCCCCTCGGCGTTGAACACTGAAGCTTTCTTT
CDR3aa: CASSPSALNTEAFF

d_gene: -
v_gene: TRBV6-5
j_gene: TRBJ2-1
abundance: -
CDR3nt: TGTGCCAGCAGCCTCCGACTAAGCTCCTACAATGAGCAGTTCTTC
CDR3aa: CASSLRLSSYNEQFF

d_gene: -
v_gene: TRBV20-1
j_gene: TRBJ2-5
abundance: -
CDR3nt: TGCAGTGCTAGAGATGGGGAGACCCAGTACTTC
CDR3aa: CSARDGETQYF

d_gene: TRBD2
v_gene: TRBV6-6
j_gene: TRBJ2-1
abundance: -
CDR3nt: TGTGCCAGCAGTTACGGAGCGGGAGCGGGCAATGAGCAGTTCTTC
CDR3aa: CASSYGAGAGNEQFF

d_gene: -
v_gene: TRBV28
j_gene: TRBJ1-1
abundance: few
CDR3nt: TGTGCCAGCAGGCCGCGGACAGTTACGTCGAACACTGAAGCTTTCTTT
CDR3aa: CASRPRTVTSNTEAFF